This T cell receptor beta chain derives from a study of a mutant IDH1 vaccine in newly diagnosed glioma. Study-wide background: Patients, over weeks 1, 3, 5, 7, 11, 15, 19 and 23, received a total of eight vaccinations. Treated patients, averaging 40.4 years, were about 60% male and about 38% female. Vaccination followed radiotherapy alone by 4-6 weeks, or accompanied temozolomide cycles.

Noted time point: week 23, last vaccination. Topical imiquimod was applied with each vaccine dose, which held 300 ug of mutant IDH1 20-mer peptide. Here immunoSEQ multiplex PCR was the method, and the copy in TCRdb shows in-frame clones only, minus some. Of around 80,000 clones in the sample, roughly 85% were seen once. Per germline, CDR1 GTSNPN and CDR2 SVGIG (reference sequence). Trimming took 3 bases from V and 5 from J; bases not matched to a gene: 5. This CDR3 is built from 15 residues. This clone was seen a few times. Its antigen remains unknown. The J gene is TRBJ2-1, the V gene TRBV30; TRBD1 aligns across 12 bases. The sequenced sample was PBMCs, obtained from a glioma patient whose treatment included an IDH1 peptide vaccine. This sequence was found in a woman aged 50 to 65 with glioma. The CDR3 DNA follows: TGTGCCTGGAGCGCCGGGACAGGGGGCCACAATGAGCAGTTCTTC. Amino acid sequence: CAWSAGTGGHNEQFF.